This TCR beta chain stems from a study of vaccination and CD4 T cells after COVID-19 (dated by TCRdb to the early 2020s). With respect to the entire study: Every convalescent patient had a positive nasal swab PCR test for SARS-CoV-2, with mild disease in several patients and severe disease in one. Participants received two doses of either the Pfizer-BioNTech BNT162b2 vaccine (n=8) or the Moderna mRNA-1273 vaccine (n=2). Six males and four females were included in the convalescent cohort, with two Hispanic individuals, seven Caucasians, two Asians and one multiracial person represented. As controls, cultures received a CEFX viral epitope pool (the positive control), an HIV-1 Nef peptide pool (the negative control), or no peptide at all. Post-COVID blood samples were collected from convalescent patients a median of approximately 100 days after diagnosis, with a range of about 35 to 180 days. In 10 COVID-19 convalescent patients and a handful of infection-naive healthy vaccine recipients, researchers compared the spike-specific CD4+ TCR repertoire from before mRNA vaccination with the repertoire from after. The cultures were stimulated with overlapping spike peptide pools from SARS-CoV-2 and from the common cold coronaviruses HCoV-NL63, HCoV-OC43 and HCoV-229E. Post-vaccine blood samples were obtained a median of approximately 74 days after the second vaccine dose, with a range of about 12 to 241 days.

Clipping removes 6 bases from V and 2 bases from J, with 14 as the unmatched junction base count. The germline V gene encodes CDR1 DFQATT and CDR2 SNEGSKA (reference sequence). From cysteine to phenylalanine, the CDR3 is 16 amino acids long. The retained sequence is limited to the CDR3, 48 bases, with the frame set at the first base. Findings and caveats that apply to the study as a whole: Among the post-vaccine SARS-CoV-2-reactive clones in convalescent patients, a median around 86% showed up only after vaccination, which suggests vaccine-specific priming. The median count of SARS-CoV-2-reactive clonotypes went up from 20 to 25 after infection to a few dozen after vaccination, although the change was not significant. In convalescent patients, nearly all vaccine-specific clones (304 of 307) were found to be mono-reactive for SARS-CoV-2 spike rather than cross-reactive with common cold coronaviruses. Relatively few convalescent patients were included in the study, and early timepoints after natural infection were not analyzed.

Comments on this clonotype: Its antigen remains undetermined. Per-nucleotide qualities are absent, and no much larger clonotype sits a single base away.

The treatment or condition label of this sample denotes: approximately 9-day PBMC culture with coronavirus spike peptide pools or control peptides (ViraFEST assay). The ViraFEST assay was used in the study, in which antigen-specific T cells were expanded with peptide pools and expanded clonotypes were subsequently identified by TCR sequencing. The convalescent patients' positive SARS-CoV-2 PCR tests were from March to December 2020, which was before the Alpha, Beta and Delta variants emerged in the United States. PBMCs were cultured at around 2.2 million per well in IMDM supplemented with approximately 5% human AB serum and 10 IU/ml IL-2, with about 11 ug/ml peptide pools added. Half of the culture medium was replaced with fresh IL-2-containing medium on days 3 and 7. CD4+ T cells were isolated after roughly 9 days of culture through negative selection using the EasySep CD4+ T cell isolation kit. PBMCs were separated from whole blood using Ficoll-Paque Plus gradient centrifugation and then either used fresh or cryopreserved at -140C. In general, triplicate wells were set up for every culture condition.

Receptors were amplified or captured by PCR. At the Johns Hopkins FTIC core, DNA from the cultured CD4+ T cells underwent TCR sequencing with the Oncomine TCR Beta short-read assay. The QIAamp micro DNA kit was used to extract genomic DNA from the cultured CD4+ T cells. Oncomine TCR Beta libraries from cultured CD4+ T cells were pooled with unique dual indexes and sequenced on an Illumina iSeq 100. The original pipeline was this. Non-productive sequences were removed, and CDR3s that did not start with C, did not end with F or W, or were shorter than 7 amino acids were discarded. Antigen-specific clonotypes were identified using the MANAFEST web application through comparison of peptide-stimulated wells with reference and other culture wells. To be called positive, a clone needed an FDR below 0.05, an odds ratio above 5, and a productive frequency above 0.1% in at least two of three replicate wells. A clonotype was classed as cross-reactive if the clonotype showed significant expansion both in SARS-CoV-2 spike wells and in at least one common cold coronavirus spike condition. Similarity between CDR3 sequences was evaluated in R version 3.6.1 using Levenshtein distances (stringdist) and unrooted phylogenetic trees (ape). TCRdb reprocessed the public reads (quality trimming at Q25 with fastp, clone calling with MiXCR) and kept in-frame beta chains. Each CDR3 protein gets just one entry, which takes the most common genes and DNA from the rows behind it. It is TCRdb's table, rather than the study itself, that gives the V and J calls and clone size. This sample gives some 14,000 distinct CDR3 sequences in total; over 45% of them show up just once. About 5% of the sample is taken by the ten largest.

Source: CD4+ T cells from blood, cultured in vitro, taken before SARS-CoV-2 vaccination. Here the chain combines TRBV20-1 and TRBJ2-3; 7 bases in the junction line up with TRBD2. The clonotype originates from a human donor who had recovered from COVID-19. CDR3 sequence: CSAIDTGGGSTDTQYF. The nucleotide sequence reads as follows: TGCAGTGCCATAGATACGGGCGGGGGATCCACAGATACGCAGTATTTT.